This T cell receptor beta chain was sequenced in a study of shared clonotypes between healthy human individuals. Study-level points and caveats: A reduction in generation probabilities was seen for non-shared clonotypes relative to those shared by all four donors. Naive subsets generally had larger estimated richness than memory subsets.

Per the germline V gene, CDR1 is MNHNY and CDR2 is SVGAGI (reference sequence). The CDR3 is 14 residues long. J gave up 2 bases and V 6 bases, and 7 bases lay outside the gene matches. The assay was run at deep level. Once extracted for a subset, genomic DNA was divided evenly among several immunoSEQ plates. The data were produced by immunoSEQ multiplex PCR, yet TCRdb's version contains in-frame clones alone and is incomplete. Of a few million clones in the sample, more than 90% were seen once. Details on this clone: Antigen specificity is unknown.

The sample was naive CD4+ T cells sorted from blood. Subset noted: CD45RA+ positively selected. The chain joins TRBV6-6 to TRBJ2-7; TRBD1 aligns across 7 bases. The source of this sequence is a man between 18 and 35 years old in good health. The DNA for the CDR3 is TGTGCCAGCAGCCTTCCACAGGGGACCTACGAGCAGTACTTC. Amino acid sequence: CASSLPQGTYEQYF.